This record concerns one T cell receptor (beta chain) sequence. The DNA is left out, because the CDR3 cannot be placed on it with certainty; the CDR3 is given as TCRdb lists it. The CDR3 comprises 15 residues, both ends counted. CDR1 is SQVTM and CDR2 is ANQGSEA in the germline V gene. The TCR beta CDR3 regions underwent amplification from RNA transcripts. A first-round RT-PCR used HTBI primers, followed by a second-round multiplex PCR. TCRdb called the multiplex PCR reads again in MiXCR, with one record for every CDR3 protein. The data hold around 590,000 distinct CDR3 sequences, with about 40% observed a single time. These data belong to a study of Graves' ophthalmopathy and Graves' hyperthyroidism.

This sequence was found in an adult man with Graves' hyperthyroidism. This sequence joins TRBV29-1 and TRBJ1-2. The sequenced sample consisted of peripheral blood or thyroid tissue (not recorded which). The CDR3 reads CSVEFVDTQYFGYTF.